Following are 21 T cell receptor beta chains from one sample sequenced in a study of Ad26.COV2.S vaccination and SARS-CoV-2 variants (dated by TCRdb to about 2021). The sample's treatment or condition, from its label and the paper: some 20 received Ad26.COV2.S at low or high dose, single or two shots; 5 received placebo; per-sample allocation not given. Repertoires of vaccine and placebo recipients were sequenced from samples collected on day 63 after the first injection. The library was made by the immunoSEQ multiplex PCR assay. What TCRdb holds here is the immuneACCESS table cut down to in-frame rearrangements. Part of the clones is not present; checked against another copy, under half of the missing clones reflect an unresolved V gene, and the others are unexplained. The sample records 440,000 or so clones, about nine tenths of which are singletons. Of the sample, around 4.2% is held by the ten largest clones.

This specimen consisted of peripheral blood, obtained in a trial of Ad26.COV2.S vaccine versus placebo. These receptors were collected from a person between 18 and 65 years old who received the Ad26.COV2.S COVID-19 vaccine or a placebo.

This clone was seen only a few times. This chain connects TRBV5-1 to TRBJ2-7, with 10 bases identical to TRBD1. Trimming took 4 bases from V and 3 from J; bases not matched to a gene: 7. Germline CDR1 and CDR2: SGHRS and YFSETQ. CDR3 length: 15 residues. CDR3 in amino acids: CASSPGQGVVYEQYF. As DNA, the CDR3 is TGCGCCAGCAGCCCCGGACAGGGGGTGGTCTACGAGCAGTACTTC.

The CDR3 protein is CASRQGNEQFF. The CDR3 bases are TGTGCCAGCAGACAGGGCAATGAGCAGTTCTTC. The rearrangement uses TRBV2 and TRBJ2-1; possibly TRBD1 for D (6 bases). The ends were cut back, 6 bases at V and 6 bases at J, with 6 bases in the middle. The CDR3 is 11 residues long. Germline values: CDR1 SNHLY, CDR2 FYNNEI. Based on the CDR3 plus reference TRBV2 and TRBJ2-1, the full variable domain is EPEVTQTPSHQVTQMGQEVILRCVPISNHLYFYWYRQILGQKVEFLVSFYNNEISEKSEIFDDQFSVERPDGSNFTLKIRSTKLEDSAMYFCASRQGNEQFFGPGTRLTVL.

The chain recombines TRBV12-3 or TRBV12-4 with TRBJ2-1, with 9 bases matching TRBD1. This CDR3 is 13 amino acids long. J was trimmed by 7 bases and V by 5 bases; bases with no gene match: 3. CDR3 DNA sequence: TGTGCCAGCAGTGGGGACAGGGCGAATGAGCAGTTCTTC. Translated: CASSGDRANEQFF.

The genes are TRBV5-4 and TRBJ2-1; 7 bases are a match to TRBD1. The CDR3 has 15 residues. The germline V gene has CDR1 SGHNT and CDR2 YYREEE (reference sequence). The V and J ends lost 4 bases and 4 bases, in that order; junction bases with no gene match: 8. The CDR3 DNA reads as TGTGCCAGCAGCCCCTGGGACAGCCATTACAATGAGCAGTTCTTC. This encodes CASSPWDSHYNEQFF.

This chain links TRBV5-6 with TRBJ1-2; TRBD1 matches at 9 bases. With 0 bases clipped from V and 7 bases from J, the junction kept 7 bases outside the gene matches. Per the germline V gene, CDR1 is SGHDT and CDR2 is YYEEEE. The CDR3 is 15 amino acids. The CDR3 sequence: CASSLEGTGFGGYTF. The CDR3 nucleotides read TGTGCCAGCAGCTTGGAGGGGACAGGGTTTGGTGGCTACACCTTC.

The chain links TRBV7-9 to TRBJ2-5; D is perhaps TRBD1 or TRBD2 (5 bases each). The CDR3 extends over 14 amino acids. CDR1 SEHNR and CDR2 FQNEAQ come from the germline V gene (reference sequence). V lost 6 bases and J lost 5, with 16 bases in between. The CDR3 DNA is TGTGCCAGCAGTCCGGGACGTAGCGTGGAGACCCAGTACTTC. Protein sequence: CASSPGRSVETQYF. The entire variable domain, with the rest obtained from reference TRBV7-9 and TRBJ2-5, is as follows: DTGVSQNPRHKITKRGQNVTFRCDPISEHNRLYWYRQTLGQGPEFLTYFQNEAQLEKSRLLSDRFSAERPKGSFSTLEIQRTEQGDSAMYLCASSPGRSVETQYFGPGTRLLVL.

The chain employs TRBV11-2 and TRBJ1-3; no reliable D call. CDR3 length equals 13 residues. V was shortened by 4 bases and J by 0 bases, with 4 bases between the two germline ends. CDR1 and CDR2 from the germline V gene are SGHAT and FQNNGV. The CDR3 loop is CASSYSSGNTIYF. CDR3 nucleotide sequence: TGTGCCAGCAGCTATAGCTCTGGAAACACCATATATTTT.

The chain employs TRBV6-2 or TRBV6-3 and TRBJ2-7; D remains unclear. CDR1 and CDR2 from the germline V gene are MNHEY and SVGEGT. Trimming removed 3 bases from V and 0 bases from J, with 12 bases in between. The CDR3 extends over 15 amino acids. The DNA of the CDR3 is TGTGCCAGCAGTTATTCCAGGCTTGCCTCCTACGAGCAGTACTTC. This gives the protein CASSYSRLASYEQYF.

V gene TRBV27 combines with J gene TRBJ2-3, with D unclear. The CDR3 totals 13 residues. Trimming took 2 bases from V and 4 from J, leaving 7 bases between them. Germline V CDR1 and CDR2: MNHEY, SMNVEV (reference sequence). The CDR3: CASSLGRSDTQYF. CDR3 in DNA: TGTGCCAGCAGTTTAGGCCGGTCAGATACGCAGTATTTT.

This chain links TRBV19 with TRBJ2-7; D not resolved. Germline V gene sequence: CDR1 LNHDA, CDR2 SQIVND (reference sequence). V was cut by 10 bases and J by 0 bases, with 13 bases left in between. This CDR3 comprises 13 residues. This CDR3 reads CATALTVSYEQYF. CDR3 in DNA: TGTGCCACCGCGCTGACTGTCTCCTACGAGCAGTACTTC.

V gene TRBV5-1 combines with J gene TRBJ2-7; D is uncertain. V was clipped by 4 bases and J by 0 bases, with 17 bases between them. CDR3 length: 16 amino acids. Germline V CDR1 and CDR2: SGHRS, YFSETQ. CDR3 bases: TGCGCCAGCAGCCGACAAGACGTCGCCATCTCCTACGAGCAGTACTTC. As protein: CASSRQDVAISYEQYF. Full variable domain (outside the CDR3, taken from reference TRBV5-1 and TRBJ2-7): KAGVTQTPRYLIKTRGQQVTLSCSPISGHRSVSWYQQTPGQGLQFLFEYFSETQRNKGNFPGRFSGRQFSNSRSEMNVSTLELGDSALYLCASSRQDVAISYEQYFGPGTRLTVT.

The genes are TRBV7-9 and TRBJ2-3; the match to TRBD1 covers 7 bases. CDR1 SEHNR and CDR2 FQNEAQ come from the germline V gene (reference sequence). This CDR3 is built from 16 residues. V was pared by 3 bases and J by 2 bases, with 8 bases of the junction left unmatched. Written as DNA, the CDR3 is TGTGCCAGCAGCTTTACGGGACAGTTGTACACAGATACGCAGTATTTT. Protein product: CASSFTGQLYTDTQYF.

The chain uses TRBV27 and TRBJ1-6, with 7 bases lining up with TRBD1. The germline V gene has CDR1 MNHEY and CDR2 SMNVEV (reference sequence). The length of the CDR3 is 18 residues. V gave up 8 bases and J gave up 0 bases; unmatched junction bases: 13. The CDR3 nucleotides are TGTGCCAGCGGTGACTACAGGGGAGGGAGCTCCTATAATTCACCCCTCCACTTT. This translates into CASGDYRGGSSYNSPLHF.

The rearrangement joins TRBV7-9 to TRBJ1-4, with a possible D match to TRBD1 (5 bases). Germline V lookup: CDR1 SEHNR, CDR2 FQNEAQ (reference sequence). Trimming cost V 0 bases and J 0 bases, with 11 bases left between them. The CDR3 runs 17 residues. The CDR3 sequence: CASSLARGVATNEKLFF. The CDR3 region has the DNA TGTGCCAGCAGCTTAGCGAGGGGAGTTGCAACTAATGAAAAACTGTTTTTT.

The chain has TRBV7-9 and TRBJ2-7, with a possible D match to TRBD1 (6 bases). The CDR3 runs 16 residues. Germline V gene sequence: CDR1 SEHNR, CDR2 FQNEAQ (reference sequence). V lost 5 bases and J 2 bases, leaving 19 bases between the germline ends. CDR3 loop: CASSHRDHHSPYEQYF. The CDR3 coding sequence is TGTGCCAGCAGCCACAGGGACCATCACTCCCCCTACGAGCAGTACTTC.

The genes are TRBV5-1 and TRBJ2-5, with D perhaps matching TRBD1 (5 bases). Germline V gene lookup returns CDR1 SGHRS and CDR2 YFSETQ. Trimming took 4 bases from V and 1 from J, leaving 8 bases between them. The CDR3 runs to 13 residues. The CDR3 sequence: CASSLRGQETQYF. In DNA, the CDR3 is TGCGCCAGCAGCCTTAGGGGCCAAGAGACCCAGTACTTC. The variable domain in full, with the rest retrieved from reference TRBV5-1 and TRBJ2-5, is KAGVTQTPRYLIKTRGQQVTLSCSPISGHRSVSWYQQTPGQGLQFLFEYFSETQRNKGNFPGRFSGRQFSNSRSEMNVSTLELGDSALYLCASSLRGQETQYFGPGTRLLVL.

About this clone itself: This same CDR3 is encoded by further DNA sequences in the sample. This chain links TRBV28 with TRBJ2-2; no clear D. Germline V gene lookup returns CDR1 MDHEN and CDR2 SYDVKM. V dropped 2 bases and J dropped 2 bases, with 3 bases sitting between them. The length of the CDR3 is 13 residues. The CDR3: CASSLLNTGELFF. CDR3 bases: TGTGCCAGCAGTTTACTCAACACCGGGGAGCTGTTTTTT.

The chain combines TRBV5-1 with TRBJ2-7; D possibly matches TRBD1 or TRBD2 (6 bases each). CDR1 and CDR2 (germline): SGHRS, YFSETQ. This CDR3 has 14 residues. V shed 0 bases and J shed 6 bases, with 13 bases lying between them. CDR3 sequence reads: CASSLVGGPGEQYF. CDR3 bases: TGCGCCAGCAGCTTGGTTGGGGGGCCCGGCGAGCAGTACTTC.

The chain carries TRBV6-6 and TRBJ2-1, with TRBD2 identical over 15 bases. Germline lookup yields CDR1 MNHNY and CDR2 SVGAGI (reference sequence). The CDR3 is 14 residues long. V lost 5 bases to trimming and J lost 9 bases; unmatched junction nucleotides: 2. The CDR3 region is CASSGLAGGPEQFF. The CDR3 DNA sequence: TGTGCCAGCAGTGGACTAGCGGGAGGGCCTGAGCAGTTCTTC.

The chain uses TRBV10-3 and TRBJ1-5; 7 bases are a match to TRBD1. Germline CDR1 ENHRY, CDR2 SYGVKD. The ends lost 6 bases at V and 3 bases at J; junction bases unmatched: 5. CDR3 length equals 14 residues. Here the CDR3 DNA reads TGTGCCATCAGCCAGGGGGTAAACAATCAGCCCCAGCATTTT. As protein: CAISQGVNNQPQHF.

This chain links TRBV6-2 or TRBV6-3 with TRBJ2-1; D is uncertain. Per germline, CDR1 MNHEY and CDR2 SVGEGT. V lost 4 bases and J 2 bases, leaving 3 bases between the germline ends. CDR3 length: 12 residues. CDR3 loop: CASSFPYNEQFF. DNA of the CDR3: TGTGCCAGCAGTTTTCCCTACAATGAGCAGTTCTTC.